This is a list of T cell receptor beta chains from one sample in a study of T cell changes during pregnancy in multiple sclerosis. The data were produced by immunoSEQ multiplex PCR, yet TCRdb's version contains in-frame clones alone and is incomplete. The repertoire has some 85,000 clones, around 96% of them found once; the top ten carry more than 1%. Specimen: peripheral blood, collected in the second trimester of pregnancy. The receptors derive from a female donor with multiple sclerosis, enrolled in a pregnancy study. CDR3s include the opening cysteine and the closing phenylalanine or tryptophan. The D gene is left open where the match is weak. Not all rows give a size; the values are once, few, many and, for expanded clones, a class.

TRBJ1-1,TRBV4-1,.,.,TGCGCCAGCAGCCTCTCCGGGGGGGGGAACACTGAAGCTTTCTTT,CASSLSGGGNTEAFF
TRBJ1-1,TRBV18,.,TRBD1,TGTGCCAGCTCACCGCTAACAGGGGTCGGGCACACTGAAGCTTTCTTT,CASSPLTGVGHTEAFF
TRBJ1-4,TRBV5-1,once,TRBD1,TGCGCCAGCAGCTTGGGGACAGGGTCTCGCAGTGAAAAACTGTTTTTT,CASSLGTGSRSEKLFF
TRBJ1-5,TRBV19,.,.,TGTGCCAGCGGGGATTTTAGCAATCAGCCCCAGCATTTT,CASGDFSNQPQHF
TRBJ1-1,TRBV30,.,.,TGTGCCTGGAGAAAAACAGGGACTAAAGCTTTCTTT,CAWRKTGTKAFF
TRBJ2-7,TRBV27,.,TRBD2,TGTGCCAGCAGTTTTTCCTCAAGACTAGCCCAGCAGTACTTC,CASSFSSRLAQQYF
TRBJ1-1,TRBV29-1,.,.,TGCAGCGTTGGTGAATGGGGGGGGACTGAAGCTTTCTTT,CSVGEWGGTEAFF
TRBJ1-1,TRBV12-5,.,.,TGTGCTAGTGGCCAGGAGGCCTTCACTGAAGCTTTCTTT,CASGQEAFTEAFF
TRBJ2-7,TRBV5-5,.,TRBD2,TGTGCCAGCAGCTCGGGACTAGCGGCCTACGAGCAGTACTTC,CASSSGLAAYEQYF
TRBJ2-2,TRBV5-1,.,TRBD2,TGCGCCAGCAGCTTAGCGGGAGCCACCACCGGGGAGCTGTTTTTT,CASSLAGATTGELFF
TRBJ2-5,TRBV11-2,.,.,TGTGCCAGCAGCTTAGTTTGGGGAGGAGAGACCCAGTACTTC,CASSLVWGGETQYF
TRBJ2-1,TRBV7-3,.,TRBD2,TGTGCCAGCAGCAGAGCTAGCGGGTGGAATGAGCAGTTCTTC,CASSRASGWNEQFF
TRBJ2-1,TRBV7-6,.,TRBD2,TGTGCCAGCAGTTGGACTAGCGGGAGTGGAAATGAGCAGTTCTTC,CASSWTSGSGNEQFF
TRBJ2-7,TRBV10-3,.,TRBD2,TGTGCCATCAGTGAGTCGGCGGGAGGCTACGAGCAGTACTTC,CAISESAGGYEQYF
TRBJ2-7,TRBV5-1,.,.,TGCGCCAGCAGCCTTCGGACAGCGTACGAGCAGTACTTC,CASSLRTAYEQYF
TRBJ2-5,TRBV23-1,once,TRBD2,TGCGCCAGCAGTCCACTAGCGGGGGGCGAGACCCAGTACTTC,CASSPLAGGETQYF
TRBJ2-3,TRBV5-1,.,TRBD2,TGCGCCAGCAGCTTGCAACTAGCGGGAGCTAGCACAGATACGCAGTATTTT,CASSLQLAGASTDTQYF
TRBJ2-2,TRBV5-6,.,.,TGTGCCAGCAGCTCGGGAGACCCCTGGGGCCCGAACACCGGGGAGCTGTTTTTT,CASSSGDPWGPNTGELFF
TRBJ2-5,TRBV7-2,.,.,TGTGCCAGCAGCCTCGGACGGGGAGAGACCCAGTACTTC,CASSLGRGETQYF
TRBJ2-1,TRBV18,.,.,TGTGCCAGCTCACCATCTCAGATGGACAATGAGCAGTTCTTC,CASSPSQMDNEQFF
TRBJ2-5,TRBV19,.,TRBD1,TGTGCCAGTAGTATGGCAGGGGGCACTTCGGAGACCCAGTACTTC,CASSMAGGTSETQYF
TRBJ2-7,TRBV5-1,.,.,TGCGCCAGCAGCTTGGGGGGGGGCGGCCCTACAGGCTACGAGCAGTACTTC,CASSLGGGGPTGYEQYF
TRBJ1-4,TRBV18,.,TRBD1,TGTGCCAGCTCACCACCGGAAACCCGGGACAGCTCTGAAAAACTGTTTTTT,CASSPPETRDSSEKLFF
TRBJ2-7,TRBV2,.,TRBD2,TGTGCCAGCAGTGCCTGGCTGGGAACTAGCGGGACCGACGAGCAGTACTTC,CASSAWLGTSGTDEQYF
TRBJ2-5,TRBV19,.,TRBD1,TGTGCCAGTAGTACTGGGACAGGGGTGGAGACCCAGTACTTC,CASSTGTGVETQYF
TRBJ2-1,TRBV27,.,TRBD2,TGTGCCAGCAGTTTGCCTAGCGGGCCCCTCAATGAGCAGTTCTTC,CASSLPSGPLNEQFF
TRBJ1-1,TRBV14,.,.,TGTGCCAGCACCGGGGGGGCATGGACTGAAGCTTTCTTT,CASTGGAWTEAFF
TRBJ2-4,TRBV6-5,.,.,TGTGCCAGCAGTTACGAAGCGGGTCTTGCCAAAAACATTCAGTACTTC,CASSYEAGLAKNIQYF
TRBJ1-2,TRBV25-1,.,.,TGTGCCAGCAGTGGTAGTTATGGCTACACCTTC,CASSGSYGYTF
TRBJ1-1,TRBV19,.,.,TGTGCCAGTAGTATCGGGAGGACAGAAGCTTTCTTT,CASSIGRTEAFF
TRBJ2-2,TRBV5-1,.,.,TGCGCCAGCAGCTTGGAGACTACGAACACCGGGGAGCTGTTTTTT,CASSLETTNTGELFF
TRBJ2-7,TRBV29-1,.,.,TGCAGCGTTGAAGGGGGTGGGGGCGACGAGCAGTACTTC,CSVEGGGGDEQYF
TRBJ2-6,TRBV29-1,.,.,TGCAGCGTTACAGGGTCAGGGTCCGGGGCCAACGTCCTGACTTTC,CSVTGSGSGANVLTF
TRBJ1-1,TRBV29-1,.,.,TGCAGCGTTGGGACAGCGTTTGAAGCTTTCTTT,CSVGTAFEAFF
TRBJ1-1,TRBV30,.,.,TGTGCCTGGAGTGGGCTGGCAGGGGACACTGAAGCTTTCTTT,CAWSGLAGDTEAFF
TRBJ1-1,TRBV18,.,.,TGTGCCAGCTCACCACCCGGGGAAGCTTTCTTT,CASSPPGEAFF
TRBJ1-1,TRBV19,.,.,TGTGCCAGTAGTCCCGGGAGAGTTTCCACTGAAGCTTTCTTT,CASSPGRVSTEAFF
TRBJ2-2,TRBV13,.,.,TGTGCCAGCAGCCTGAGGAGTCTAACGAACACCGGGGAGCTGTTTTTT,CASSLRSLTNTGELFF
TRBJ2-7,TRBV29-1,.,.,TGCAGCGCGGACAGCTCCTACGAGCAGTACTTC,CSADSSYEQYF
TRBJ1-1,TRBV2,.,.,TGTGCCAGCAGTGATCGGGGGACGGTCAGAGAAGCTTTCTTT,CASSDRGTVREAFF
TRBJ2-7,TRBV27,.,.,TGTGCCAGCAGTTTGGGCAGGGGGGCCTACGAGCAGTACTTC,CASSLGRGAYEQYF
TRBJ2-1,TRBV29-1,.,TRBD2,TGCAGCGTTGAGGGACTAGCGGGAGTCACCTACAATGAGCAGTTCTTC,CSVEGLAGVTYNEQFF
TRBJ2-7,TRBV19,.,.,TGTGCCAGTAGTATGGACCGGGACTCGTTCTACGAGCAGTACTTC,CASSMDRDSFYEQYF
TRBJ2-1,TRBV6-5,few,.,TGTGCCAGCAGTTACTCGATGCGTAATGAGCAGTTCTTC,CASSYSMRNEQFF
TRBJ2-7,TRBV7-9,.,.,TGTGCCAGCAGCTTAGCCCCCGCCTACGAGCAGTACTTC,CASSLAPAYEQYF
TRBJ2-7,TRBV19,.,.,TGTGCCAGTAGCCCATGGCTGGCCCCTTACGAGCAGTACTTC,CASSPWLAPYEQYF
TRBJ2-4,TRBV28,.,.,TGTGCCAGCAGTTTACCCCTGACTAGATCGCGGGGCAAAAACATTCAGTACTTC,CASSLPLTRSRGKNIQYF
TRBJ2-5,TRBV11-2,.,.,TGTGCCAGCAGCTCCTCTTCGGAGACCCAGTACTTC,CASSSSSETQYF
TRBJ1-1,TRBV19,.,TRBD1,TGTGCCAGTAGTATCCAGGGGGCTAACACTGAAGCTTTCTTT,CASSIQGANTEAFF